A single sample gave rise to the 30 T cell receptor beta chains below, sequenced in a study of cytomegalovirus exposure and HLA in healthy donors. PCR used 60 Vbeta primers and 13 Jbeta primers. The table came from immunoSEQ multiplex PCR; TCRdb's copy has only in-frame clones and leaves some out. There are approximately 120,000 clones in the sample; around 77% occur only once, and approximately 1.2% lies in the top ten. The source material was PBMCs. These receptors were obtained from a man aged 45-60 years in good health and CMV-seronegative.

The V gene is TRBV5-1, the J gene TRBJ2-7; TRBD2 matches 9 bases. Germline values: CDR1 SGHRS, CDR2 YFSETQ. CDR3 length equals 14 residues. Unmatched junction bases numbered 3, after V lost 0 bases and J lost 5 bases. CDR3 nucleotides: TGCGCCAGCAGCTTGGAACAGCGGGAGGACGAGCAGTACTTC. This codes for CASSLEQREDEQYF.

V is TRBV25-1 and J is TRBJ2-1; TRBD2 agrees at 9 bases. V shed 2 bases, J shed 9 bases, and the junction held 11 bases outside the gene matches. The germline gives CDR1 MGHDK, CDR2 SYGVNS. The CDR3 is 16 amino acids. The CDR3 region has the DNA TGTGCCAGCAGTGAAAGTGGTAGCGGGAGTGATTTTGAGCAGTTCTTC. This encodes CASSESGSGSDFEQFF.

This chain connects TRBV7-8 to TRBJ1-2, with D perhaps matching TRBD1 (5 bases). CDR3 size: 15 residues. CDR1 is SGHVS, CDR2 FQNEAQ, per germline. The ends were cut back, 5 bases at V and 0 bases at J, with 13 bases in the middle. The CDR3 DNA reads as TGTGCCAGCAGCCCCACGGGGGATTCTAACTATGGCTACACCTTC. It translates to CASSPTGDSNYGYTF.

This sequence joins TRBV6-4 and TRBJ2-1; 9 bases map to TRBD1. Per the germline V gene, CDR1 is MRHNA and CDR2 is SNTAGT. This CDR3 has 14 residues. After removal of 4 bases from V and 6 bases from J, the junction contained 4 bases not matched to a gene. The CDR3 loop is CASSAGTGFNEQFF. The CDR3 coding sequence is TGTGCCAGCAGTGCCGGGACAGGGTTCAATGAGCAGTTCTTC.

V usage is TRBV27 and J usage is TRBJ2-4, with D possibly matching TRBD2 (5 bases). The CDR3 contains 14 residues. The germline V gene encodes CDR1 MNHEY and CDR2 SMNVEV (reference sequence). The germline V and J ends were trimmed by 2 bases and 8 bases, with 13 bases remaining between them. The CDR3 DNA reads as TGTGCCAGCAGTTTACGAGGGCTTAGGGACATTCAGTACTTC. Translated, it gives CASSLRGLRDIQYF.

The CDR3 DNA is TGTGCCAGCAGCCTAAGACAGGGTGGGACTGAAGCTTTCTTT. Residues: CASSLRQGGTEAFF. V gene TRBV11-2 combines with J gene TRBJ1-1, with TRBD1 identical over 7 bases. This CDR3 is built from 14 residues. With 5 bases clipped from V and 5 bases from J, the junction kept 8 bases outside the gene matches. Germline V lookup: CDR1 SGHAT, CDR2 FQNNGV.

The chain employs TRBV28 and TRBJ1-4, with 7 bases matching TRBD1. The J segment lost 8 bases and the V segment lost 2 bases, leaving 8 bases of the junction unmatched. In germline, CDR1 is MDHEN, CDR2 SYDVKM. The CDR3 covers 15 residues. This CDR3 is CASSLGQVVGEKLFF. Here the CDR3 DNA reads TGTGCCAGCAGTTTAGGACAGGTGGTTGGGGAAAAACTGTTTTTT.

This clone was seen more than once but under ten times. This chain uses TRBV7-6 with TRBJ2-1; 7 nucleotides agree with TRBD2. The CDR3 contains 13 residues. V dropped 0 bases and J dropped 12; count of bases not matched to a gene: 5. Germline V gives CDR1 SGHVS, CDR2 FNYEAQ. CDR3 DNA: TGTGCCAGCAGCTTAGCCCCGCGGGAGTGGCAGTTCTTC. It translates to CASSLAPREWQFF.

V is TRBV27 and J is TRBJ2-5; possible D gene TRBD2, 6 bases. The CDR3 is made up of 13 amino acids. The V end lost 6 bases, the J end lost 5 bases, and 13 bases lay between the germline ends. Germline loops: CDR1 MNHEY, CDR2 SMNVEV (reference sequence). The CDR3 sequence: CASSSGGGETQYF. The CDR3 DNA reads TGTGCCAGCAGCTCGGGTGGGGGGGAGACCCAGTACTTC.

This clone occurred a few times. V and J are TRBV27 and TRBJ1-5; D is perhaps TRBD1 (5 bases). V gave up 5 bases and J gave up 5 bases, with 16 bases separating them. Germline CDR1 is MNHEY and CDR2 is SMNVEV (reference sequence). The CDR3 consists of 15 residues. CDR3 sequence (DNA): TGTGCCAGCAGTGAACGCCCTGGGGGGGATCAGCCCCAGCATTTT. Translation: CASSERPGGDQPQHF.

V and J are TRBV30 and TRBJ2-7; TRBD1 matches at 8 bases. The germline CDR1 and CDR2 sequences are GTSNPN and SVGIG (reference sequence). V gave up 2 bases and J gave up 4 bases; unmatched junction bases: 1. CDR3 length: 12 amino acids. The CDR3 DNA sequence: TGTGCCTGGAGTCGGACAGGGTACGAGCAGTACTTC. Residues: CAWSRTGYEQYF. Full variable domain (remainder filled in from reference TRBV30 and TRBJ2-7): SQTIHQWPATLVQPVGSPLSLECTVEGTSNPNLYWYRQAAGRGLQLLFYSVGIGQISSEVPQNLSASRPQDRQFILSSKKLLLSDSGFYLCAWSRTGYEQYFGPGTRLTVT.

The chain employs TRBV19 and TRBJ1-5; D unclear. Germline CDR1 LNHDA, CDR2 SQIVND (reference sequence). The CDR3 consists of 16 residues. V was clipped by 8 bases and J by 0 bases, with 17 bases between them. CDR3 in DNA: TGTGCCAGTTCTCCTGGAGTAGGAGATAGCAATCAGCCCCAGCATTTT. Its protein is CASSPGVGDSNQPQHF.

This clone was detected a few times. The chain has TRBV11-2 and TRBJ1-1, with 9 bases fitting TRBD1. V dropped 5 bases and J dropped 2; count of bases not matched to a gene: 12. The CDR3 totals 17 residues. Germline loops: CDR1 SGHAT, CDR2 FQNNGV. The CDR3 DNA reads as TGTGCCAGCAGCGAGGGATTATTGGACAGGGGAAACACTGAAGCTTTCTTT. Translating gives CASSEGLLDRGNTEAFF.

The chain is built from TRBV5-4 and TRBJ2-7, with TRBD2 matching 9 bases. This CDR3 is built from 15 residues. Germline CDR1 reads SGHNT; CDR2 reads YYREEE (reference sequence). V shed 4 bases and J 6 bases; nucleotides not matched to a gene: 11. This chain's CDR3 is CASSRLREGRGEQYF. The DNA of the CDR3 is TGTGCCAGCAGCCGACTGCGGGAGGGCCGGGGCGAGCAGTACTTC.

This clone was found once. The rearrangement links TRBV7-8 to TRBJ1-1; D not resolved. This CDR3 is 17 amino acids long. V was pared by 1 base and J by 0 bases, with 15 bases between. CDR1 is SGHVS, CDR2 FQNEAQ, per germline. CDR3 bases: TGTGCCAGCAGCTTAGGATCTTACGGGAGAATGAACACTGAAGCTTTCTTT. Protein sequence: CASSLGSYGRMNTEAFF.

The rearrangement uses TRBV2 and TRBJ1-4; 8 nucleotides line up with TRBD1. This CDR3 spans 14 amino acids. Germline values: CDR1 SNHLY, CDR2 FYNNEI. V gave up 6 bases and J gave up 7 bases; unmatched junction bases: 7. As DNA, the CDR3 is TGTGCCAGCAGCCGCAGGGGGCGAGGTGAAAAACTGTTTTTT. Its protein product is CASSRRGRGEKLFF. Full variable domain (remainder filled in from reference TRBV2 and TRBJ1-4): EPEVTQTPSHQVTQMGQEVILRCVPISNHLYFYWYRQILGQKVEFLVSFYNNEISEKSEIFDDQFSVERPDGSNFTLKIRSTKLEDSAMYFCASSRRGRGEKLFFGSGTQLSVL.

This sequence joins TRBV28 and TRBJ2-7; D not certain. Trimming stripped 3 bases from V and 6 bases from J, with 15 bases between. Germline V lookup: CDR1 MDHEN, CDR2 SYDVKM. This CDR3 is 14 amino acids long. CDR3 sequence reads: CASSLFGPASEQYF. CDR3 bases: TGTGCCAGCAGTTTGTTTGGGCCGGCCTCCGAGCAGTACTTC. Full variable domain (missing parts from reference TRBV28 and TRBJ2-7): DVKVTQSSRYLVKRTGEKVFLECVQDMDHENMFWYRQDPGLGLRLIYFSYDVKMKEKGDIPEGYSVSREKKERFSLILESASTNQTSMYLCASSLFGPASEQYFGPGTRLTVT.

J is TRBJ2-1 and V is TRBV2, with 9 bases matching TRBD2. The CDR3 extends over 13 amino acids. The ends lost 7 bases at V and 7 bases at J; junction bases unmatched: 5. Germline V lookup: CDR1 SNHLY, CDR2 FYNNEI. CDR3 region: CASTGGRVNEQFF. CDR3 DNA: TGTGCCAGCACGGGCGGGAGGGTAAATGAGCAGTTCTTC.

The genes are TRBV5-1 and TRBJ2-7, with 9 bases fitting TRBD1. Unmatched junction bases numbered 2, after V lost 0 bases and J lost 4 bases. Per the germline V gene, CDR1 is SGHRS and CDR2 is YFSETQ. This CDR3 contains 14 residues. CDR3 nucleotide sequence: TGCGCCAGCAGCTTGGTTGGACAGGGGTACGAGCAGTACTTC. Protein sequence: CASSLVGQGYEQYF.

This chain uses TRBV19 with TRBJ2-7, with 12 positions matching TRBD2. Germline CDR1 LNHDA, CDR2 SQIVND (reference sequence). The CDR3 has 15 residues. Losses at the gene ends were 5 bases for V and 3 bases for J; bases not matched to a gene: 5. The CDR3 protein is CASSPRTSGNYEQYF. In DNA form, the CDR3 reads TGTGCCAGTAGTCCCCGGACTAGCGGGAACTACGAGCAGTACTTC.

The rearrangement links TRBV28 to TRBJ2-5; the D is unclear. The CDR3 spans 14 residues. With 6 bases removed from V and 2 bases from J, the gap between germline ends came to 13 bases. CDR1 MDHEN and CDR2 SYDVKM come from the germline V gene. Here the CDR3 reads CASSPPQAQETQYF. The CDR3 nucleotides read TGTGCCAGCAGCCCACCTCAAGCGCAAGAGACCCAGTACTTC. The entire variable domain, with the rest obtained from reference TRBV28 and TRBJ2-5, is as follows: DVKVTQSSRYLVKRTGEKVFLECVQDMDHENMFWYRQDPGLGLRLIYFSYDVKMKEKGDIPEGYSVSREKKERFSLILESASTNQTSMYLCASSPPQAQETQYFGPGTRLLVL.

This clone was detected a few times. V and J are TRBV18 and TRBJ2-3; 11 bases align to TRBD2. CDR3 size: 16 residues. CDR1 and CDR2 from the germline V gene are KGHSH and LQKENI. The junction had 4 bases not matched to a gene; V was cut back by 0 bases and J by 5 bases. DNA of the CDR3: TGTGCCAGCTCACCACCGTTAGCGGGAGGGAAAGATACGCAGTATTTT. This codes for CASSPPLAGGKDTQYF.

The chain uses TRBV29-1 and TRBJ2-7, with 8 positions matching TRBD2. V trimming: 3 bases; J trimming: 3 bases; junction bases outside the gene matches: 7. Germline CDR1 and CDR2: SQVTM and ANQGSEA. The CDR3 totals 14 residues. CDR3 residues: CSVEESGTSYEQYF. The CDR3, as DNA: TGCAGCGTTGAGGAGTCCGGGACTAGCTACGAGCAGTACTTC.

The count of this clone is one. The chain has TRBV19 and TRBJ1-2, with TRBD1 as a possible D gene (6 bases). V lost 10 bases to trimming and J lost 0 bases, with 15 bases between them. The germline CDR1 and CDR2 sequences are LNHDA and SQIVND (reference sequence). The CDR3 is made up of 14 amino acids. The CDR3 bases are TGTGCCACCCGGGCCACAGGGTCTAACTATGGCTACACCTTC. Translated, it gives CATRATGSNYGYTF.

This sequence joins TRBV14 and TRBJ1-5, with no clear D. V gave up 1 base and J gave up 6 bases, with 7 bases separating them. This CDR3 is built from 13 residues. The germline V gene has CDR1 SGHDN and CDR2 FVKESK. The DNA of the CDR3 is TGTGCCAGCAGCCAAGTAACTGGTCAGCCCCAGCATTTT. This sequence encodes CASSQVTGQPQHF. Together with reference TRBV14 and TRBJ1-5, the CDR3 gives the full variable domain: EAGVTQFPSHSVIEKGQTVTLRCDPISGHDNLYWYRRVMGKEIKFLLHFVKESKQDESGMPNNRFLAERTGGTYSTLKVQPAELEDSGVYFCASSQVTGQPQHFGDGTRLSIL.

CDR3 in DNA: TGTGCCAGCAGTCCGCTAGCGCGCTCCTACAATGAGCAGTTCTTC. Translation gives CASSPLARSYNEQFF. This chain connects TRBV28 to TRBJ2-1, with D possibly matching TRBD2 (6 bases). The CDR3 sequence is 15 residues long. Germline CDR1 MDHEN, CDR2 SYDVKM. Trimming pared 5 bases from V and 0 bases from J, leaving 11 bases between.

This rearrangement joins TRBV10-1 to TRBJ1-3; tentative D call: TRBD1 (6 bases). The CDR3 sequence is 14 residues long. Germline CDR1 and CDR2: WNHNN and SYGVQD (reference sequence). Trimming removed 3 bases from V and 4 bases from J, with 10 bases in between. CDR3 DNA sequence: TGCGCCAGCAGTGACCCAGGACAGGGAAACACCATATATTTT. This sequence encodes CASSDPGQGNTIYF.

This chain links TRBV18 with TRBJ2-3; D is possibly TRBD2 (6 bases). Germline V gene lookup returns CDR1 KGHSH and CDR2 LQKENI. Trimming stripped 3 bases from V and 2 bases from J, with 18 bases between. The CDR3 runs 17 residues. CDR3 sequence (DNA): TGTGCCAGCTCACCCTCCGGAGGGAGCGGCCTCACAGATACGCAGTATTTT. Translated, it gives CASSPSGGSGLTDTQYF. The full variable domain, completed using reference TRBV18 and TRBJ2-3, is NAGVMQNPRHLVRRRGQEARLRCSPMKGHSHVYWYRQLPEEGLKFMVYLQKENIIDESGMPKERFSAEFPKEGPSILRIQQVVRGDSAAYFCASSPSGGSGLTDTQYFGPGTRLTVL.

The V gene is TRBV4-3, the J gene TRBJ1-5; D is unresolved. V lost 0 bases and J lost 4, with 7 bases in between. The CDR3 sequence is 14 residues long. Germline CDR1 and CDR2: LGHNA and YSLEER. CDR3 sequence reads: CASSQDLSNQPQHF. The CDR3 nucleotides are TGCGCCAGCAGCCAAGATCTGAGTAATCAGCCCCAGCATTTT.

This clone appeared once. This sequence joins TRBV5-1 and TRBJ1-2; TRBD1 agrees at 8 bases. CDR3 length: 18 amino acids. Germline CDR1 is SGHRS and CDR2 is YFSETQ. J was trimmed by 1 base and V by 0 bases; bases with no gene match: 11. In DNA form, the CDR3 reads TGCGCCAGCAGCTTGGCCCCCGGGACAGGCATGCTTAACTATGGCTACACCTTC. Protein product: CASSLAPGTGMLNYGYTF.